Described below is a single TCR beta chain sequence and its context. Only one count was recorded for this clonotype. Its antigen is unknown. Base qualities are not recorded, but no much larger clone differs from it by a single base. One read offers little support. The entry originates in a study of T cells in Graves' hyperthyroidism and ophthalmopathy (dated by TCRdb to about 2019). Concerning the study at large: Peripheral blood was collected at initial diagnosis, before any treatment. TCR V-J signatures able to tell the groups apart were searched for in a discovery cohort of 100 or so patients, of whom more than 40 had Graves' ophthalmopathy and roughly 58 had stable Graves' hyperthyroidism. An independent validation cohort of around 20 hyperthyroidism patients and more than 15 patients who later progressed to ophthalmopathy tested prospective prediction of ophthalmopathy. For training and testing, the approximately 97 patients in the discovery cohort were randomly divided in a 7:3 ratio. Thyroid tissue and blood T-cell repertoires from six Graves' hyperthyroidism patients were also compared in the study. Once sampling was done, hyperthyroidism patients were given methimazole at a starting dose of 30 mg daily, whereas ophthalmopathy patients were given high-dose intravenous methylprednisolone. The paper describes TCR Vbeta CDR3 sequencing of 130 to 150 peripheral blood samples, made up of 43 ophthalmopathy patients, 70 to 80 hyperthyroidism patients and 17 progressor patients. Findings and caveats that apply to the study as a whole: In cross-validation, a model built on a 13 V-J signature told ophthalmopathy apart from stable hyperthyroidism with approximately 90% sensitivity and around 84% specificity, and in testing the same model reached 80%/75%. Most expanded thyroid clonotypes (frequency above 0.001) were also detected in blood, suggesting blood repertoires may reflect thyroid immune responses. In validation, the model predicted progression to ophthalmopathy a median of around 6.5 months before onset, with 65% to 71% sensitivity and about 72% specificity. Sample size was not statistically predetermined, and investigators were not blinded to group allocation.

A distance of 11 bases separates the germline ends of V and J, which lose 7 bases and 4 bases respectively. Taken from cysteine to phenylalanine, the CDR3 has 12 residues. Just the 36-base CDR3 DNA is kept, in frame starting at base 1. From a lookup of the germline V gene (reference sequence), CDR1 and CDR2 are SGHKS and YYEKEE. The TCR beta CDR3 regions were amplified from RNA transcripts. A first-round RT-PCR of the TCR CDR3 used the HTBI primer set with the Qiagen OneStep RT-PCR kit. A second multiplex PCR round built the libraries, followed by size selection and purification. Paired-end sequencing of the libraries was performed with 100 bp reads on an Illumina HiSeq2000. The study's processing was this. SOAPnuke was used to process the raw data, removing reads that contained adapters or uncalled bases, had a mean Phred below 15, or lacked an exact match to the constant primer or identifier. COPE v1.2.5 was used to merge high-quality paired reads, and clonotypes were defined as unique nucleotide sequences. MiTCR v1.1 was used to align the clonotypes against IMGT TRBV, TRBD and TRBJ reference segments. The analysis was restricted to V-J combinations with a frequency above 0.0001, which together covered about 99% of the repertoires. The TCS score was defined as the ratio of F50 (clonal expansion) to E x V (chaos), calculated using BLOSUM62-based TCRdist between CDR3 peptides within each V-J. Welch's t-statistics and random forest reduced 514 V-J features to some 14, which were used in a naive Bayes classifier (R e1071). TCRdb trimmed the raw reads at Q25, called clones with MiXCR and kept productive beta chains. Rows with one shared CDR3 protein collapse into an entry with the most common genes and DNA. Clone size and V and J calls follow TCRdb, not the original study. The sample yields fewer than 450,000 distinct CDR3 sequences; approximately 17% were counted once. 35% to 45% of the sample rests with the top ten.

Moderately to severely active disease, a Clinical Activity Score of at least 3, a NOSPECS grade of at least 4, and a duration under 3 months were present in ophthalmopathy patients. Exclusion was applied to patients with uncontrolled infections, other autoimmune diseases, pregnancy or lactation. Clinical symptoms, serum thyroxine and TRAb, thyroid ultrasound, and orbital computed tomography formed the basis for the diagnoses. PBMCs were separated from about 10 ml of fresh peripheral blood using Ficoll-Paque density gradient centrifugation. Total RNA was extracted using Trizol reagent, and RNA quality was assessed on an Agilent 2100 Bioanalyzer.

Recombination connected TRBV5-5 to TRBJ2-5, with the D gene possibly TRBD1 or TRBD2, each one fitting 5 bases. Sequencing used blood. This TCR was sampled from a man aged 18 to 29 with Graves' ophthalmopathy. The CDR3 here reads CASSWGRETQYF. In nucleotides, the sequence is TGTGCCAGCTCCTGGGGGAGAGAGACCCAGTACTTC.